What follows are 25 T cell receptor beta chains derived from one specimen sequenced in a study of Ad26.COV2.S vaccination and SARS-CoV-2 variants (dated by TCRdb to the early 2020s). What this sample's treatment or condition label stands for: some 20 received Ad26.COV2.S at low or high dose, single or two shots; about 5 received placebo; per-sample allocation not given. Repertoires of vaccine and placebo recipients were sequenced from samples collected on day 63 after the first injection. Library prep was done by the immunoSEQ multiplex PCR assay. Entries here come from immuneACCESS through TCRdb and include only in-frame sequences with V and J called. Some clones fail to appear in such tables; in the studies checked, an unresolved V gene covers under half of the shortfall, and the cause of the remainder is unknown. The sample data list 200,000 to 300,000 clones, and 70% to 90% of these were observed just once. Of the sample, roughly 10% falls within the top ten clones.

The sequencing here drew on peripheral blood, taken in a trial of Ad26.COV2.S vaccine versus placebo. The source of these receptors is a person aged 18-60 years who received the Ad26.COV2.S COVID-19 vaccine or a placebo.

V is TRBV10-3 and J is TRBJ2-2; 10 nucleotides align to TRBD2. With V trimmed by 0 bases and J by 2 bases, 3 bases remained unmatched. The CDR3 consists of 17 residues. The germline CDR1 and CDR2 sequences are ENHRY and SYGVKD. The chain's CDR3 is CAISESRTSGNTGELFF. The CDR3 DNA is TGTGCCATCAGTGAGTCCCGGACTAGCGGAAACACCGGGGAGCTGTTTTTT.

CDR3 sequence reads: CASSRGGYGYTF. In DNA form, the CDR3 reads TGTGCCAGCAGCCGCGGGGGCTATGGCTACACCTTC. This chain connects TRBV6-5 to TRBJ1-2; D is perhaps TRBD1 (5 bases). V lost 6 bases, J lost 4 bases, and 9 bases lay in between. The CDR3 spans 12 residues. CDR1 is MNHEY and CDR2 is SVGAGI in the germline V gene.

In DNA form, the CDR3 reads TGTGCCAGCAGCGTTCGAGCGGGAACGAACACCGGGGAGCTGTTTTTT. Translating it yields CASSVRAGTNTGELFF. The gene calls are TRBV9 and TRBJ2-2; TRBD2 matches at 7 bases. The CDR3 runs 16 residues. Germline V CDR1 and CDR2: SGDLS, YYNGEE. Trimming removed 2 bases from V and 0 bases from J; junction bases left unmatched: 4.

The genes are TRBV6-5 and TRBJ1-2; D is perhaps TRBD1 (5 bases). V was shortened by 6 bases and J by 5 bases, with 13 bases between the two germline ends. The CDR3 spans 13 residues. CDR1 is MNHEY and CDR2 is SVGAGI in the germline V gene. CDR3 bases: TGTGCCAGCAGGGGGGGGACTGGGTATGGCTACACCTTC. Protein product: CASRGGTGYGYTF.

V is TRBV5-1 and J is TRBJ1-4, with 9 bases lining up with TRBD1. Germline-derived CDR1 and CDR2 are SGHRS and YFSETQ. This CDR3 region has 16 residues. J gave up 3 bases and V 1 base, and 4 bases lay outside the gene matches. CDR3 coding DNA: TGCGCCAGCAGCTTGACAGGGGGCGTTTCTAATGAAAAACTGTTTTTT. Protein sequence: CASSLTGGVSNEKLFF.

The chain couples TRBV5-1 to TRBJ1-1; D gene ambiguous. V lost 0 bases to trimming and J lost 1 base, with 7 bases between them. The germline V gene has CDR1 SGHRS and CDR2 YFSETQ. CDR3 size: 14 residues. The CDR3, as DNA: TGCGCCAGCAGCTTGGCCGCGAGGAACACTGAAGCTTTCTTT. This codes for CASSLAARNTEAFF. The full variable domain, its missing parts supplied by reference TRBV5-1 and TRBJ1-1, is KAGVTQTPRYLIKTRGQQVTLSCSPISGHRSVSWYQQTPGQGLQFLFEYFSETQRNKGNFPGRFSGRQFSNSRSEMNVSTLELGDSALYLCASSLAARNTEAFFGQGTRLTVV.

This clone rates as medium-sized (0.01 to 0.1%). The chain links TRBV11-3 to TRBJ2-3; weak D call: TRBD1 (6 bases). The CDR3 extends over 15 amino acids. V was trimmed by 5 bases and J by 4 bases, leaving 16 bases between them. CDR1 and CDR2 (germline): SGHNT, YENEEA. CDR3: CASSPEGTSPDTQYF. The CDR3 DNA reads as TGTGCCAGCAGCCCAGAGGGGACATCCCCAGATACGCAGTATTTT.

The genes are TRBV4-1 and TRBJ2-7; tentatively, D is TRBD2 (5 bases). The CDR3 extends over 11 amino acids. V lost 5 bases, J lost 7 bases, and 9 bases lay in between. CDR1 is MGHRA and CDR2 is YSYEKL in the germline V gene. CDR3 coding DNA: TGCGCCAGCAGCTCGCCGGGGGAGCAGTACTTC. This gives the protein CASSSPGEQYF.

The chain couples TRBV28 to TRBJ1-1; TRBD1 matches 10 bases. V shed 5 bases, J shed 8 bases, and the junction held 11 bases outside the gene matches. The CDR3 has 15 residues. Germline V lookup: CDR1 MDHEN, CDR2 SYDVKM. CDR3: CASSRDRGIKGEAFF. In nucleotides, the CDR3 is TGTGCCAGCAGTCGGGACAGGGGTATAAAAGGGGAAGCTTTCTTT.

This chain connects TRBV6-6 to TRBJ2-3; TRBD2 matches 16 bases. This CDR3 contains 18 residues. CDR1 and CDR2 from the germline V gene are MNHNY and SVGAGI (reference sequence). J lost 0 bases, V lost 5 bases, and 5 bases had no gene match. Written as DNA, the CDR3 is TGTGCCAGCAGTCCCATGGGACTAGCGGGGGGGAGCACAGATACGCAGTATTTT. This translates into CASSPMGLAGGSTDTQYF.

The V gene is TRBV19, the J gene TRBJ1-6; the D gene is possibly TRBD1 (5 bases). The V gene's germline CDR1 is LNHDA and CDR2 SQIVND (reference sequence). V was trimmed by 6 bases and J by 5 bases, leaving 11 bases between them. This CDR3 spans 14 amino acids. The CDR3 is CASRWGLDNSPLHF. The CDR3 DNA is TGTGCCAGTAGATGGGGACTGGATAATTCACCCCTCCACTTT.

The CDR3: CASSQDYRGGGYTF. Written as DNA, the CDR3 is TGTGCCAGCAGCCAAGATTACAGGGGGGGAGGCTACACCTTC. This chain links TRBV14 with TRBJ1-2; TRBD1 matches 8 bases. V gave up 0 bases and J gave up 8 bases; unmatched junction bases: 5. Germline CDR1 SGHDN, CDR2 FVKESK. CDR3 length: 14 residues.

This clone was detected once. V is TRBV18 and J is TRBJ2-2, with unresolved D. This CDR3 contains 16 residues. Trimming took off 2 bases at V and 0 bases at J, with 10 bases between the two ends. CDR1 and CDR2 (germline): KGHSH, LQKENI. The CDR3 sequence is CASSPNSNSNTGELFF. As DNA, the CDR3 is TGTGCCAGCTCACCAAATTCGAACTCGAACACCGGGGAGCTGTTTTTT.

About this clone: Distinct nucleotide sequences in the sample also encode this CDR3. The V gene is TRBV18, the J gene TRBJ2-3; D gene unclear. The CDR3 has 12 residues. Germline V CDR1 and CDR2: KGHSH, LQKENI. With 6 bases removed from V and 5 bases from J, the gap between germline ends came to 9 bases. Here the CDR3 reads CASSPQRDTQYF. The CDR3 region has the DNA TGTGCCAGCTCTCCCCAGAGAGATACGCAGTATTTT. Combining the CDR3 with reference TRBV18 and TRBJ2-3 gives the whole variable domain NAGVMQNPRHLVRRRGQEARLRCSPMKGHSHVYWYRQLPEEGLKFMVYLQKENIIDESGMPKERFSAEFPKEGPSILRIQQVVRGDSAAYFCASSPQRDTQYFGPGTRLTVL.

The chain carries TRBV19 and TRBJ1-3, with a possible D match to TRBD1 (6 bases). The germline gives CDR1 LNHDA, CDR2 SQIVND (reference sequence). The CDR3 extends over 13 amino acids. V lost 10 bases, J lost 2 bases, and 12 bases lay in between. The CDR3 DNA reads TGTGCCATCTCCGGGACAACTGGAAACACCATATATTTT. Amino acids: CAISGTTGNTIYF. The full variable domain, completed using reference TRBV19 and TRBJ1-3, is DGGITQSPKYLFRKEGQNVTLSCEQNLNHDAMYWYRQDPGQGLRLIYYSQIVNDFQKGDIAEGYSVSREKKESFPLTVTSAQKNPTAFYLCAISGTTGNTIYFGEGSWLTVV.

The rearrangement uses TRBV6-6 and TRBJ1-1; D is possibly TRBD1 (6 bases). Trimming took off 7 bases at V and 2 bases at J, with 17 bases between the two ends. CDR3 size: 15 residues. The germline CDR1 and CDR2 sequences are MNHNY and SVGAGI (reference sequence). CDR3 DNA: TGTGCCAGCACCTTTACGGGACAAACCAACACTGAAGCTTTCTTT. It yields the protein CASTFTGQTNTEAFF.

The chain combines TRBV27 with TRBJ1-5; D ambiguous. Germline V CDR1 and CDR2: MNHEY, SMNVEV (reference sequence). The CDR3 has 15 amino acids. Trimming took 3 bases from V and 1 from J, leaving 10 bases between them. CDR3 bases: TGTGCCAGCAGTTTGGGTCCGCTGAGCAATCAGCCCCAGCATTTT. It yields the protein CASSLGPLSNQPQHF.

The genes are TRBV5-1 and TRBJ1-1, with TRBD1 as a possible D gene (5 bases). V gave up 0 bases and J gave up 1 base, with 7 bases separating them. CDR3 size: 14 residues. The germline V gene has CDR1 SGHRS and CDR2 YFSETQ. CDR3 protein: CASSLGGGNTEAFF. The CDR3 coding sequence is TGCGCCAGCAGCTTGGGGGGCGGGAACACTGAAGCTTTCTTT.

The CDR3 loop reads CASSLAGQAFGTDTQYF. CDR3 bases: TGCGCCAGCAGCTTGGCCGGACAGGCGTTTGGCACAGATACGCAGTATTTT. The chain joins TRBV5-1 to TRBJ2-3, with 7 nucleotides matching TRBD1. Germline CDR1 reads SGHRS; CDR2 reads YFSETQ. V was pared by 0 bases and J by 1 base, with 8 bases of the junction left unmatched. The CDR3 spans 17 residues.

This sequence joins TRBV5-4 and TRBJ2-6; tentative D call: TRBD2 (6 bases). Germline CDR1 SGHNT, CDR2 YYREEE (reference sequence). This CDR3 has 18 amino acids. Between the trimmed V and J ends, which lost 5 bases and 0 bases, there was a span of 18 bases. CDR3 residues: CASRRELESLSGANVLTF. The CDR3 coding sequence is TGTGCCAGCAGACGGGAGCTGGAGTCCCTCTCTGGGGCCAACGTCCTGACTTTC.

The chain joins TRBV6-2 or TRBV6-3 to TRBJ1-5; no clear D. Germline CDR1 and CDR2: MNHEY and SVGEGT. CDR3 size: 15 residues. Trimming shortened V by 0 bases and J by 4 bases, and 10 bases separated the two germline ends. The CDR3 sequence: CASSYSIEWNQPQHF. In DNA form, the CDR3 reads TGTGCCAGCAGTTACTCGATAGAGTGGAATCAGCCCCAGCATTTT.

The V call is TRBV4-3, the J call TRBJ2-5; a weak D match, TRBD2 (6 bases). CDR1 is LGHNA and CDR2 is YSLEER in the germline V gene. This CDR3 has 15 residues. Trimming pared 1 base from V and 2 bases from J, leaving 11 bases between. Written as DNA, the CDR3 is TGCGCCAGCAGCCAAGGAGCGGGCCCACAAGAGACCCAGTACTTC. It encodes CASSQGAGPQETQYF.

The chain couples TRBV5-1 to TRBJ1-5; 10 nucleotides agree with TRBD1. CDR1 and CDR2 (germline): SGHRS, YFSETQ. V lost 4 bases and J lost 6; bases outside the gene matches: 7. The CDR3 loop spans 15 amino acids. The CDR3 nucleotides read TGCGCCAGCAGCCCGGGGACAGGGGATTTTCAGCCCCAGCATTTT. Its translation is CASSPGTGDFQPQHF. The full variable domain, with the rest looked up from reference TRBV5-1 and TRBJ1-5, is KAGVTQTPRYLIKTRGQQVTLSCSPISGHRSVSWYQQTPGQGLQFLFEYFSETQRNKGNFPGRFSGRQFSNSRSEMNVSTLELGDSALYLCASSPGTGDFQPQHFGDGTRLSIL.

The sample holds one count of this clone. The chain carries TRBV4-3 and TRBJ2-2; 12 bases are shared with TRBD2. CDR1 LGHNA and CDR2 YSLEER come from the germline V gene. This CDR3 spans 18 amino acids. The V segment lost 1 base and the J segment 0 bases; nucleotides outside the gene matches: 3. The CDR3 DNA follows: TGCGCCAGCAGCCAAGCGACTAGCGGGGGTTCGAACACCGGGGAGCTGTTTTTT. Translating gives CASSQATSGGSNTGELFF.

The V gene is TRBV7-9, the J gene TRBJ2-1; unclear D gene. CDR3 length: 13 residues. The ends were cut back, 1 base at V and 7 bases at J, with 8 bases in the middle. CDR1 SEHNR and CDR2 FQNEAQ come from the germline V gene (reference sequence). The CDR3 DNA sequence: TGTGCCAGCAGCTTAGTGGGCGAGAATGAGCAGTTCTTC. Residues: CASSLVGENEQFF. Full variable domain (remainder filled in from reference TRBV7-9 and TRBJ2-1): DTGVSQNPRHKITKRGQNVTFRCDPISEHNRLYWYRQTLGQGPEFLTYFQNEAQLEKSRLLSDRFSAERPKGSFSTLEIQRTEQGDSAMYLCASSLVGENEQFFGPGTRLTVL.